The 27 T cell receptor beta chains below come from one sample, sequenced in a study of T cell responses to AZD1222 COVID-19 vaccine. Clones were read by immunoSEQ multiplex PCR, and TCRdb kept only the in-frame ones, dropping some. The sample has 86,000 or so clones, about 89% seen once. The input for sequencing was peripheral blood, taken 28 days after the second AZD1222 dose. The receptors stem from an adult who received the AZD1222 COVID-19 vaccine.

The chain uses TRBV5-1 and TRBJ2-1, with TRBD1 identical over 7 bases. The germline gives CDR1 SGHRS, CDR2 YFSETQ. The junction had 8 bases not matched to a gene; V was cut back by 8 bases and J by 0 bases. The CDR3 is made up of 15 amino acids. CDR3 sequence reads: CASYPNRGSYNEQFF. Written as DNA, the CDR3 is TGCGCCAGTTACCCCAACAGGGGCTCCTACAATGAGCAGTTCTTC.

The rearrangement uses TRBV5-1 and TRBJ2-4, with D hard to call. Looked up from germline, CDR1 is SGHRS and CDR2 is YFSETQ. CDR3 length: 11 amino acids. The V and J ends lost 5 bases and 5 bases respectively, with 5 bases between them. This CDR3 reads CASSWENIQYF. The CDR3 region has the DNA TGCGCCAGCAGTTGGGAAAACATTCAGTACTTC.

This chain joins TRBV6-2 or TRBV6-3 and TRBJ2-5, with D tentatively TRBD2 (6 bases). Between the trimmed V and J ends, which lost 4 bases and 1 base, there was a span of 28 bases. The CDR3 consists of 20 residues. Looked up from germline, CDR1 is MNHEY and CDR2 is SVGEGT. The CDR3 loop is CASSLPGWGDLTYPQETQYF. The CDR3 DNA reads TGTGCCAGCAGTTTGCCTGGGTGGGGGGACCTAACTTATCCCCAAGAGACCCAGTACTTC.

The CDR3, as DNA: TGTGCCAGCAGCTTAGACTGGGGTGGAAACACCATATATTTT. Its protein is CASSLDWGGNTIYF. V is TRBV7-2 and J is TRBJ1-3; D is unclear. CDR1 SGHTA and CDR2 FQGNSA come from the germline V gene. The germline V and J ends were trimmed by 1 base and 3 bases, with 7 bases remaining between them. There are 14 residues in the CDR3.

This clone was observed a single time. The CDR3, as DNA: TGTGCCAGCAGCTTAGATATTCGGGACAGCGGAATTGCAACTAATGAAAAACTGTTTTTT. It specifies CASSLDIRDSGIATNEKLFF. The chain couples TRBV11-2 to TRBJ1-4; 7 positions match TRBD1. The CDR3 consists of 20 residues. CDR1 is SGHAT, CDR2 FQNNGV, per germline. J was trimmed by 0 bases and V by 0 bases; bases with no gene match: 13.

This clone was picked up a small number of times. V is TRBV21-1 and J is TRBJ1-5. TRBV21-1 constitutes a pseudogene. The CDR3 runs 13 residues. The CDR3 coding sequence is TGTGCCAGCAGCAAAGGGGGCAATCAGCCCCAGCATTTT. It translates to CASSKGGNQPQHF.

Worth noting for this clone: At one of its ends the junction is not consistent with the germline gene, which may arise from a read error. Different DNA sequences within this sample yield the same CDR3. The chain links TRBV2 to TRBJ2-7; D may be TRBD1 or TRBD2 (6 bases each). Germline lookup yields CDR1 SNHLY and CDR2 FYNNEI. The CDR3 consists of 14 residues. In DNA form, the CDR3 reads TGTGCTAGCAGTGAATGGGGGGCTATCTACGAGCAGTACTTC. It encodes CASSEWGAIYEQYF.

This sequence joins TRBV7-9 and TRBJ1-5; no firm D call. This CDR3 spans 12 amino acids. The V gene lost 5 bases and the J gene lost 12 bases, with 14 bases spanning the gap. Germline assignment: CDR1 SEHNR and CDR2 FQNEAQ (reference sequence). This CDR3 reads CASSKLSSGQHF. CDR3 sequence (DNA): TGTGCCAGCAGCAAGCTGTCGTCTGGCCAGCATTTT.

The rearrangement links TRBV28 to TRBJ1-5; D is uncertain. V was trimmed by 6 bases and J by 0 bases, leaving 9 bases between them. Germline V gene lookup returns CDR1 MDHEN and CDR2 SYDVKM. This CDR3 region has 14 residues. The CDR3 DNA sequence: TGTGCCAGCAGCCGGACGAGTAGCAATCAGCCCCAGCATTTT. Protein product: CASSRTSSNQPQHF. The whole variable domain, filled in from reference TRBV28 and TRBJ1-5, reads DVKVTQSSRYLVKRTGEKVFLECVQDMDHENMFWYRQDPGLGLRLIYFSYDVKMKEKGDIPEGYSVSREKKERFSLILESASTNQTSMYLCASSRTSSNQPQHFGDGTRLSIL.

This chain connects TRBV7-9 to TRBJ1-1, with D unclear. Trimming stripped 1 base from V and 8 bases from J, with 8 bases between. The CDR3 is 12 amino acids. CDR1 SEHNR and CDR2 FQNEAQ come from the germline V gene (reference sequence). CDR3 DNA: TGTGCCAGCAGCTTAGAGGACGGGGAAGCTTTCTTT. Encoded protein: CASSLEDGEAFF.

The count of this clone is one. In DNA, the CDR3 is TGCAGCGTTGAAGTTTCGCGTGGGCAGGAAAAACTGTTTTTT. The encoded protein is CSVEVSRGQEKLFF. The chain has TRBV29-1 and TRBJ1-4; D call uncertain. The CDR3 length is 14 residues. The V gene's germline CDR1 is SQVTM and CDR2 ANQGSEA. Deletions cut 1 base from V and 8 bases from J, with 14 bases between.

CDR3 in DNA: TGTGCCAGCAGCCAAGGCGGGACAGCGATCAATCAGCCCCAGCATTTT. It codes for CASSQGGTAINQPQHF. The J gene is TRBJ1-5, the V gene TRBV4-2, with TRBD1 matching 7 bases. Per germline, CDR1 LGHNA and CDR2 YNFKEQ. CDR3 length: 16 residues. The ends lost 1 base at V and 3 bases at J; junction bases unmatched: 6.

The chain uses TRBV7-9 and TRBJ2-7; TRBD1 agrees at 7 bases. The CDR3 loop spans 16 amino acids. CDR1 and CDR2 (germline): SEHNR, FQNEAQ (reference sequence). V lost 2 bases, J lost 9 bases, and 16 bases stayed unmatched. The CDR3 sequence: CASSLLRGTESLGQYF. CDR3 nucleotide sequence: TGTGCCAGCAGCTTATTGAGGGGGACAGAGTCTTTGGGGCAGTACTTC.

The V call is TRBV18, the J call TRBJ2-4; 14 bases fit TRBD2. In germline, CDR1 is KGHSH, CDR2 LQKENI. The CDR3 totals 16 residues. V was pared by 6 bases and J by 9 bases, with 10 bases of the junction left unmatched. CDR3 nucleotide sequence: TGTGCCAGCTCGACAACCGGGACTAGCGGGAGAGGCATTCAGTACTTC. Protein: CASSTTGTSGRGIQYF.

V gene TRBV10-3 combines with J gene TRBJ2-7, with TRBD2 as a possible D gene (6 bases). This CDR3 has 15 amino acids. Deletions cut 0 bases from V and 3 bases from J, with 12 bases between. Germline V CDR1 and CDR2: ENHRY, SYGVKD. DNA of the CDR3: TGTGCCATCAGTGAGTCCCCCGGGACTCGCTACGAGCAGTACTTC. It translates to CAISESPGTRYEQYF.

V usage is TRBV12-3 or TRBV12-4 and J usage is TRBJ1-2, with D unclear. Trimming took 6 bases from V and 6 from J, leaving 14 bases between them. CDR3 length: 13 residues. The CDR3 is CASRNRAPDGYTF. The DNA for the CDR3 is TGTGCCAGCAGGAACCGGGCCCCGGATGGCTACACCTTC.

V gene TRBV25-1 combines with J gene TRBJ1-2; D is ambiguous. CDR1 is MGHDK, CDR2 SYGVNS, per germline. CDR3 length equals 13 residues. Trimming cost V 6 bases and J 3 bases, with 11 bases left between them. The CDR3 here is CASRMTADYGYTF. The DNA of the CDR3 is TGTGCCAGCAGAATGACCGCGGACTATGGCTACACCTTC.

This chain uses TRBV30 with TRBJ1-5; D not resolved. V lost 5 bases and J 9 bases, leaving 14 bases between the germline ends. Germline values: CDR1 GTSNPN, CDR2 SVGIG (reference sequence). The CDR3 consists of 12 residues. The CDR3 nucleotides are TGTGCCTGGGGACTCGGACCAGGGCCCCAGCATTTT. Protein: CAWGLGPGPQHF.

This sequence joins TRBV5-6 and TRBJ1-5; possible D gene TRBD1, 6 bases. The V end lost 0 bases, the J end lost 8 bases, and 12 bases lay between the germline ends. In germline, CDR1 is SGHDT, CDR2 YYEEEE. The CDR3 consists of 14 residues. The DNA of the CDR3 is TGTGCCAGCAGCTTGGGGGGGGGCGGAAAGCCCCAGCATTTT. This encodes CASSLGGGGKPQHF.

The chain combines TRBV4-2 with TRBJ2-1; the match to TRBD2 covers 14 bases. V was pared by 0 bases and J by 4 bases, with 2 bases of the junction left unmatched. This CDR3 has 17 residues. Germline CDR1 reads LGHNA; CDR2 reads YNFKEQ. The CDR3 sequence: CASSQEGTSGGYNEQFF. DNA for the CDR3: TGTGCCAGCAGCCAAGAAGGGACTAGCGGGGGTTACAATGAGCAGTTCTTC.

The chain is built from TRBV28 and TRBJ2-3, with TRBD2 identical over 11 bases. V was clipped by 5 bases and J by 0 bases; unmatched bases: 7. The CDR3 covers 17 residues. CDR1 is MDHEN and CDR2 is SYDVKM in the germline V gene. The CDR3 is CASSGGTSGLSTDTQYF. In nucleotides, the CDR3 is TGTGCCAGCAGTGGCGGGACTAGCGGCCTTAGCACAGATACGCAGTATTTT.

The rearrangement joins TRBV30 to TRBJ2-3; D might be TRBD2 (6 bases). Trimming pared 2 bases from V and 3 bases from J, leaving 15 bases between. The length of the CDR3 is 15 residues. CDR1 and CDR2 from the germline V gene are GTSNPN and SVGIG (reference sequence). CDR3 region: CAWSLRGLSTDTQYF. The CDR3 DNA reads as TGTGCCTGGAGTCTAAGGGGACTTTCGACAGATACGCAGTATTTT.

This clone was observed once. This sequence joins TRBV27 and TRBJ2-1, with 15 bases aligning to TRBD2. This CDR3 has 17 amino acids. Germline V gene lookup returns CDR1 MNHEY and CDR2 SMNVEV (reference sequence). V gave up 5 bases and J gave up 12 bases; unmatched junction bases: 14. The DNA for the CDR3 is TGTGCCAGCAGTCCACCCAGGACTAGCGGGGGGGCCGGTTGGCAGTTCTTC. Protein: CASSPPRTSGGAGWQFF.

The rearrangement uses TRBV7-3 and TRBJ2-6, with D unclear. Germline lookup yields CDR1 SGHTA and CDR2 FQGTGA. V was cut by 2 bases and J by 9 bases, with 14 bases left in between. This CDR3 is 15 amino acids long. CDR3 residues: CASSLSPQAFNVLTF. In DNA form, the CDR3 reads TGTGCCAGCAGCTTATCACCGCAGGCCTTCAACGTCCTGACTTTC.

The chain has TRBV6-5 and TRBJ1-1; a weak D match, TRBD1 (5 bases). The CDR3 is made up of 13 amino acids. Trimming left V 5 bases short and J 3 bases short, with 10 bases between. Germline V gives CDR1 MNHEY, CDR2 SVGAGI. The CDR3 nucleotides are TGTGCCAGCAGTCATAGACAGTACACTGAAGCTTTCTTT. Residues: CASSHRQYTEAFF.

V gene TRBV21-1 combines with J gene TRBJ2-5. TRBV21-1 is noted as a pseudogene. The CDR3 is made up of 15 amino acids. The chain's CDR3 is CASSVSRDGQETQYF. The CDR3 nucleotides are TGTGCCAGCAGCGTATCCAGGGACGGCCAAGAGACCCAGTACTTC.

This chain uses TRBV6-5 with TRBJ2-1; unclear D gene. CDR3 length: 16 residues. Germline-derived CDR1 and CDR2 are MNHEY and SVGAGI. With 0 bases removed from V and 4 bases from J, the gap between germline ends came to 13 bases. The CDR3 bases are TGTGCCAGCAGTTACTCGACCCTCCAGATATACAATGAGCAGTTCTTC. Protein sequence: CASSYSTLQIYNEQFF.